The 16 T cell receptor beta chains in this list originate from one sample, sequenced in a study of blood T cell repertoires in COVID-19. Libraries were prepared by immunoSEQ multiplex PCR; TCRdb keeps only in-frame clonotypes and omits some of them. This table holds about 92,000 clones, around 82% found once. Sequencing was carried out using peripheral blood. The receptors stem from a man aged 50-60 years who had recovered from COVID-19.

The chain joins TRBV11-1 to TRBJ2-1; D ambiguous. Germline V gene data show CDR1 as SGHAT and CDR2 as FQDESV (reference sequence). The V and J ends lost 0 bases and 8 bases respectively, with 11 bases between them. The CDR3 contains 14 residues. The CDR3 is CASSLAFSSDEQFF. CDR3 sequence (DNA): TGTGCCAGCAGCTTAGCCTTTTCGAGCGATGAGCAGTTCTTC.

The chain is built from TRBV10-3 and TRBJ2-1; no clear D gene. This CDR3 is built from 11 residues. Trimming removed 3 bases at V and 7 bases at J, with 4 bases between. Germline V gene lookup returns CDR1 ENHRY and CDR2 SYGVKD. CDR3 sequence reads: CAISDLNEQFF. The CDR3 region has the DNA TGTGCCATCAGTGATTTAAATGAGCAGTTCTTC.

This chain uses TRBV5-1 with TRBJ2-5; a weak D match, TRBD1 (6 bases). Trimming stripped 7 bases from V and 7 bases from J, with 20 bases between. The CDR3 contains 14 residues. Germline CDR1 SGHRS, CDR2 YFSETQ. CDR3 sequence (DNA): TGCGCCAGCCAGAGGGGGACCGACTCTAGGACCCAGTACTTC. This translates into CASQRGTDSRTQYF.

The chain has TRBV5-4 and TRBJ1-2, with D uncertain. Germline CDR1 and CDR2: SGHNT and YYREEE (reference sequence). V lost 2 bases and J lost 2, with 13 bases in between. The CDR3 consists of 15 residues. This CDR3 is CASSFGSDSNYGYTF. Written as DNA, the CDR3 is TGTGCCAGCAGCTTCGGGAGTGATTCGAACTATGGCTACACCTTC.

CDR3 protein: CASSPRQGGTEAFF. CDR3 nucleotides: TGTGCCAGCAGCCCGCGACAGGGGGGCACTGAAGCTTTCTTT. This chain links TRBV5-4 with TRBJ1-1, with 9 bases aligning to TRBD1. Trimming took 4 bases from V and 4 from J; bases not matched to a gene: 5. The CDR3 is 14 amino acids. Looked up from germline, CDR1 is SGHNT and CDR2 is YYREEE (reference sequence).

The chain joins TRBV5-6 to TRBJ2-2; 8 nucleotides agree with TRBD2. The CDR3 sequence is 17 residues long. Germline loops: CDR1 SGHDT, CDR2 YYEEEE. After removal of 0 bases from V and 4 bases from J, the junction contained 8 bases not matched to a gene. The CDR3 DNA sequence: TGTGCCAGCAGCTTGGCCGTAGGCGGGGGGCCCACCGGGGAGCTGTTTTTT. It codes for CASSLAVGGGPTGELFF.

This chain joins TRBV5-1 and TRBJ2-5; 10 nucleotides line up with TRBD1. Germline V gene sequence: CDR1 SGHRS, CDR2 YFSETQ. The ends lost 4 bases at V and 1 base at J; junction bases unmatched: 7. This CDR3 has 16 residues. Here the CDR3 DNA reads TGCGCCAGCAGCAACGCCGGGACAGGGGTCCAAGAGACCCAGTACTTC. Its translation: CASSNAGTGVQETQYF.

This chain joins TRBV6-6 and TRBJ1-5; 10 bases map to TRBD1. After removal of 5 bases from V and 3 bases from J, the junction contained 7 bases not matched to a gene. CDR1 and CDR2 (germline): MNHNY, SVGAGI (reference sequence). This CDR3 spans 16 amino acids. The DNA for the CDR3 is TGTGCCAGCAGTGACTGGGACAGGGGAAACAATCAGCCCCAGCATTTT. Translation: CASSDWDRGNNQPQHF.

This clone was counted between two and nine times. The genes are TRBV10-3 and TRBJ1-5, with D possibly matching TRBD1 (5 bases). V was shortened by 0 bases and J by 3 bases, with 12 bases between the two germline ends. Germline loops: CDR1 ENHRY, CDR2 SYGVKD. This CDR3 is built from 16 residues. The CDR3 reads CAISESSGNTNQPQHF. The CDR3 DNA reads as TGTGCCATCAGTGAGTCGTCAGGGAACACCAATCAGCCCCAGCATTTT.

This chain links TRBV19 with TRBJ2-7; possibly TRBD1 for D (5 bases). Per germline, CDR1 LNHDA and CDR2 SQIVND (reference sequence). V lost 1 base, J lost 2 bases, and 12 bases lay in between. This CDR3 contains 15 residues. Written as DNA, the CDR3 is TGTGCCAGTAGTATAGGGGGCAACTTCCCCTACGAGCAGTACTTC. This translates into CASSIGGNFPYEQYF.

The rearrangement uses TRBV6-5 and TRBJ1-1, with 9 bases that match TRBD1. The ends lost 10 bases at V and 11 bases at J; junction bases unmatched: 14. This CDR3 region has 13 residues. Germline V gives CDR1 MNHEY, CDR2 SVGAGI. CDR3 residues: CAIAPGQGFGAFF. The CDR3 DNA reads TGTGCCATCGCTCCGGGACAGGGATTTGGGGCTTTCTTT.

CDR3 DNA sequence: TGTGCCTACTCCCGGGACAGGGGCACCTCTGGGGCCAACGTCCTGACTTTC. As protein: CAYSRDRGTSGANVLTF. The V gene is TRBV5-4, the J gene TRBJ2-6; the match to TRBD1 covers 10 bases. J lost 0 bases, V lost 10 bases, and 10 bases had no gene match. The CDR3 is 17 amino acids. Germline V CDR1 and CDR2: SGHNT, YYREEE (reference sequence).

The rearrangement uses TRBV29-1 and TRBJ1-3; the D gene is possibly TRBD1 (6 bases). The V gene lost 5 bases and the J gene lost 0 bases, with 11 bases spanning the gap. The CDR3 has 14 amino acids. CDR1 SQVTM and CDR2 ANQGSEA come from the germline V gene. The CDR3 DNA reads TGCAGCGTTCAGGACAGAGCCTCTGGAAACACCATATATTTT. Translating it yields CSVQDRASGNTIYF.

The chain employs TRBV18 and TRBJ2-2; 11 bases line up with TRBD2. The CDR3 spans 16 residues. J lost 4 bases, V lost 7 bases, and 8 bases had no gene match. Per germline, CDR1 KGHSH and CDR2 LQKENI. The DNA for the CDR3 is TGTGCCAGCTTTTCCGGGACTAGCGGAGCCACCGGGGAGCTGTTTTTT. The encoded protein is CASFSGTSGATGELFF.

The rearrangement uses TRBV14 and TRBJ2-1; 11 bases are a match to TRBD2. The CDR3 spans 21 residues. Losses at the gene ends were 0 bases for V and 0 bases for J; bases not matched to a gene: 13. Germline assignment: CDR1 SGHDN and CDR2 FVKESK. CDR3: CASSQDYILAGGPSSYNEQFF. CDR3 DNA sequence: TGTGCCAGCAGCCAAGATTATATCCTAGCGGGAGGACCGAGCTCCTACAATGAGCAGTTCTTC.

This chain connects TRBV5-4 to TRBJ2-7, with TRBD2 matching over 16 bases. V shed 5 bases, J shed 1 base, and the junction held 9 bases outside the gene matches. Germline V gene sequence: CDR1 SGHNT, CDR2 YYREEE (reference sequence). This CDR3 has 18 residues. The CDR3: CASRNDPGLAGGSYEQYF. The CDR3 DNA reads as TGTGCCAGCAGAAACGACCCGGGACTAGCGGGAGGGTCCTACGAGCAGTACTTC.